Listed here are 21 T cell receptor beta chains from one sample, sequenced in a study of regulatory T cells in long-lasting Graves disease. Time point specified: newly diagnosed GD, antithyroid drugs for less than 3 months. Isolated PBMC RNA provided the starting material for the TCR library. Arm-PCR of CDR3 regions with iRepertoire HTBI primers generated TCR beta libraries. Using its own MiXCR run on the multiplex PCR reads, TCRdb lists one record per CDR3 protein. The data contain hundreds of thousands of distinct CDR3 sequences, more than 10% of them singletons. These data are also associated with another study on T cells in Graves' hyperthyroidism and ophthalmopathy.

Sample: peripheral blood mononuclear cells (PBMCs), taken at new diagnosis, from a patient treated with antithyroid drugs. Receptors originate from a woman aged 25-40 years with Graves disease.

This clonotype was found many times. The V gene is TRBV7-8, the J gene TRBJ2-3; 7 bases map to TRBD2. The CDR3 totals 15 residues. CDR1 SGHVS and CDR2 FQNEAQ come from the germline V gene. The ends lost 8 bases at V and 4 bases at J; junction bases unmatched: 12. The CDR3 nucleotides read TGTGCCAGCCGAGAGGGGCGGGAGAGGGCAGATACGCAGTATTTT. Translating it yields CASREGRERADTQYF.

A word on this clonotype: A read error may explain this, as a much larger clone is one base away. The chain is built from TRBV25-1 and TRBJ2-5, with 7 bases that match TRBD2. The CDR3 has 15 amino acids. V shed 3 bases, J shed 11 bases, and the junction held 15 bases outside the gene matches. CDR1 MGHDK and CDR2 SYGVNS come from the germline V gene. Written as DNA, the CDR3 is TGTGCCAGCAGTGAGGCGGGAGAACCCTACAATGAGCAGTACTTC. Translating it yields CASSEAGEPYNEQYF.

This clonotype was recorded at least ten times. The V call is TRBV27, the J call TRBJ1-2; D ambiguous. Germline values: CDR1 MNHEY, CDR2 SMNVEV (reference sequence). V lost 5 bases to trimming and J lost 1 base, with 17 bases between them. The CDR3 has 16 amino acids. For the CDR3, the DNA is TGTGCCAGCAGTCCGGATTACCAGAAGATTAACTATGGCTACACCTTC. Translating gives CASSPDYQKINYGYTF.

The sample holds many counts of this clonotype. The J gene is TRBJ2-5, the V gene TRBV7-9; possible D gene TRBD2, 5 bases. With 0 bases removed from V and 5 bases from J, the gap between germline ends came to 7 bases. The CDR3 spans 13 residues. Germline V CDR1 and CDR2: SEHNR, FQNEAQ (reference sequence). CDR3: CASSLARVETQYF. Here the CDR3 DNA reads TGTGCCAGCAGCTTAGCGCGGGTTGAGACCCAGTACTTC.

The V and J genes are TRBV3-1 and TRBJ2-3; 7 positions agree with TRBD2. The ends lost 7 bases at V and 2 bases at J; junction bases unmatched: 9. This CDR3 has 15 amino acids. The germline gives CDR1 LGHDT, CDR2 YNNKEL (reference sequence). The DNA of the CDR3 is TGTGCCAGCAACCCATGGGGGGGGTCCACAGATACGCAGTATTTT. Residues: CASNPWGGSTDTQYF.

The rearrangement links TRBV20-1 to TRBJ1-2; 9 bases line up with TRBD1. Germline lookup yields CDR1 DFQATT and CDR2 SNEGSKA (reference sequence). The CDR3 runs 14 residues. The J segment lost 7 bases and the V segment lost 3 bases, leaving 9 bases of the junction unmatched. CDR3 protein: CSASRGTGNGGYTF. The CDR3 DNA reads TGCAGTGCTAGTCGCGGGACAGGGAACGGTGGCTACACCTTC.

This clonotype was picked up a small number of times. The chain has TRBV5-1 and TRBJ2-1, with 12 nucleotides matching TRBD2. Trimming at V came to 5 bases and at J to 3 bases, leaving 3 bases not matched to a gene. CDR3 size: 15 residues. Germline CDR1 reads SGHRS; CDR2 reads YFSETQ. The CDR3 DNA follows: TGCGCCAGCAGGACTAGCGGGAGTGACTACAATGAGCAGTTCTTC. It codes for CASRTSGSDYNEQFF.

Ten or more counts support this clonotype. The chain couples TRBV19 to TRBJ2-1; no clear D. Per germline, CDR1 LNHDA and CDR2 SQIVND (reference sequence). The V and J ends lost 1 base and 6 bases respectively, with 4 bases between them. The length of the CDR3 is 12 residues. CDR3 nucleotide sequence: TGTGCCAGTAGTATAGTGGGCAATGAGCAGTTCTTC. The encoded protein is CASSIVGNEQFF.

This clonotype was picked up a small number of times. The CDR3 sequence is CAWRGSGTIYGYTF. CDR3 sequence (DNA): TGTGCCTGGAGGGGCTCCGGGACAATCTATGGCTACACCTTC. The chain has TRBV30 and TRBJ1-2; D perhaps matches TRBD1 (6 bases). The CDR3 runs to 14 residues. CDR1 and CDR2 (germline): GTSNPN, SVGIG (reference sequence). Trimming removed 3 bases from V and 4 bases from J, with 15 bases in between.

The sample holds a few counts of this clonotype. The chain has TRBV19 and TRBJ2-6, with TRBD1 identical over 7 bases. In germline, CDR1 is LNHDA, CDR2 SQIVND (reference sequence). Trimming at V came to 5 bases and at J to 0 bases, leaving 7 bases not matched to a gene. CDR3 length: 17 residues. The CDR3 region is CASSAGTVLSGANVLTF. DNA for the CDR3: TGTGCCAGTAGTGCCGGGACAGTGCTCTCTGGGGCCAACGTCCTGACTTTC.

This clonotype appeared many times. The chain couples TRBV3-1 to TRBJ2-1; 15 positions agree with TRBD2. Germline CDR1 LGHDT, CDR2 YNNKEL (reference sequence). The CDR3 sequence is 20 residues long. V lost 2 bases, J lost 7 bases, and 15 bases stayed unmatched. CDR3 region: CASSQSLGLAGGIPKNEQFF. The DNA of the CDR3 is TGTGCCAGCAGCCAAAGCTTGGGACTAGCGGGAGGTATTCCCAAGAATGAGCAGTTCTTC.

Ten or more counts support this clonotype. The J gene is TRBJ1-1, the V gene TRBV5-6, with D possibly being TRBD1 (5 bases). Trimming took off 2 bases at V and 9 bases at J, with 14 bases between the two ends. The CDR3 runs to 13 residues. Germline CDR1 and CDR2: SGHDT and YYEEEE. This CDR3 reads CASSFRTYPKAFF. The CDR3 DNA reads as TGTGCCAGCAGCTTCAGGACATACCCTAAAGCTTTCTTT. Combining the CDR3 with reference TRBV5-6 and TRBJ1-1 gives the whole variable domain DAGVTQSPTHLIKTRGQQVTLRCSPKSGHDTVSWYQQALGQGPQFIFQYYEEEERQRGNFPDRFSGHQFPNYSSELNVNALLLGDSALYLCASSFRTYPKAFFGQGTRLTVV.

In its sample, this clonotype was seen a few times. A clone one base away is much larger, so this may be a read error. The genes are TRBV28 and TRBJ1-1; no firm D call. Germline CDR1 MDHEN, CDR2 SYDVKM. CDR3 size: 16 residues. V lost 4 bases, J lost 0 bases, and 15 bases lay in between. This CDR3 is CASSSGRRGVNTEAFF. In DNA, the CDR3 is TGTGCCAGCAGTTCCGGCAGGCGGGGAGTGAACACTGAAGCTTTCTTT. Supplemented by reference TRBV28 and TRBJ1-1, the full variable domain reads DVKVTQSSRYLVKRTGEKVFLECVQDMDHENMFWYRQDPGLGLRLIYFSYDVKMKEKGDIPEGYSVSREKKERFSLILESASTNQTSMYLCASSSGRRGVNTEAFFGQGTRLTVV.

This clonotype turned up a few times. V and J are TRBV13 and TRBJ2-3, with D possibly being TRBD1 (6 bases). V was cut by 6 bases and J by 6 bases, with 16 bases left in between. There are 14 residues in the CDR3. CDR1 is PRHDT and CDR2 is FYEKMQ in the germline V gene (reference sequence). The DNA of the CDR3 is TGTGCCAGCAGTTTAAACAGGGTTTTTGATACGCAGTATTTT. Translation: CASSLNRVFDTQYF.

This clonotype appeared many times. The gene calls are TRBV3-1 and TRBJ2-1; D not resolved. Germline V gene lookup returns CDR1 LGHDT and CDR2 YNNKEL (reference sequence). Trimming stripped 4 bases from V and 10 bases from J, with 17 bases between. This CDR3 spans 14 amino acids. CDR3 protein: CASSPTSPQQEQFF. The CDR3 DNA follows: TGTGCCAGCAGCCCCACCTCTCCACAACAAGAGCAGTTCTTC.

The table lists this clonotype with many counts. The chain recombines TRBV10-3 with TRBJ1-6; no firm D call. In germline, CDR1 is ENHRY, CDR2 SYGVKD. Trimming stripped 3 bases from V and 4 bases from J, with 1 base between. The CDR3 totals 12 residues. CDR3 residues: CAISEYNSPLHF. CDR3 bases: TGTGCCATCAGTGAATATAATTCACCCCTCCACTTT.

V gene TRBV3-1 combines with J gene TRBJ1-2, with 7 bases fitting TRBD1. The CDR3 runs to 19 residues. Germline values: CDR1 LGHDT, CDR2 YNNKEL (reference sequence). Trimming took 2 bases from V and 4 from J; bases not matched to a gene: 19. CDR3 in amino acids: CASSQYLHITGVDSYGYTF. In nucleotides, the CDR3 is TGTGCCAGCAGCCAATACCTCCATATAACAGGGGTGGACAGCTATGGCTACACCTTC.

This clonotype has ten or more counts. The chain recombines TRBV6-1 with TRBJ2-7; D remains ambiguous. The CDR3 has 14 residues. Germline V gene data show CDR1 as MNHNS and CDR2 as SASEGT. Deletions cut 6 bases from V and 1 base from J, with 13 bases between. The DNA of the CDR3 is TGTGCCAGCAGCCTAAGACTGGAATCCTACGAGCAGTACTTC. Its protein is CASSLRLESYEQYF.

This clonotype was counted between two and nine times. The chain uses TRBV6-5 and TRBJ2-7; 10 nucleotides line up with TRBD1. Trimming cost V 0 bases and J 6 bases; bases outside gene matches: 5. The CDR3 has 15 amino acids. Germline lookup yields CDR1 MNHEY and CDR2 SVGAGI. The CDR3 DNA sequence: TGTGCCAGCAGTTACTCCGGGACAGGGGTACCCGAGCAGTACTTC. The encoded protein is CASSYSGTGVPEQYF.

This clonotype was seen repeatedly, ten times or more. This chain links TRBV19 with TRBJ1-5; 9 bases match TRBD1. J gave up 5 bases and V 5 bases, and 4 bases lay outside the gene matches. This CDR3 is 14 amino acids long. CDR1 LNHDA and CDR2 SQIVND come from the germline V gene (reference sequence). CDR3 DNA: TGTGCCAGTAGTCCCGGGACAGGGTATCAGCCCCAGCATTTT. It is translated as CASSPGTGYQPQHF.

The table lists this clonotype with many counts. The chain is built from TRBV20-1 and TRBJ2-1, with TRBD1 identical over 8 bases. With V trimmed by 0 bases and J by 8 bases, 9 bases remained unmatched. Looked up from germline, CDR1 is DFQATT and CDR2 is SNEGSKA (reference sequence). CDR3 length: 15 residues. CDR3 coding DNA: TGCAGTGCTAGAGACCCCTCAGGGGGCATCGATGAGCAGTTCTTC. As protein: CSARDPSGGIDEQFF.